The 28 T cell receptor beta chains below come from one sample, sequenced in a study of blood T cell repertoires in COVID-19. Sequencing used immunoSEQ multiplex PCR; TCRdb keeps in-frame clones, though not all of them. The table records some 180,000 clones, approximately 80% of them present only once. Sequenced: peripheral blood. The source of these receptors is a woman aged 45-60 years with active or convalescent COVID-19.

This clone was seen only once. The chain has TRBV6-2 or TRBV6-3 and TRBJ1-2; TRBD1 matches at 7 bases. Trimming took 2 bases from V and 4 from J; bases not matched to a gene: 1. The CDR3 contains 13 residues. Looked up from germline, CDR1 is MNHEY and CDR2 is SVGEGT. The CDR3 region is CASSYKGAYGYTF. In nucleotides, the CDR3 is TGTGCCAGCAGTTACAAGGGGGCCTATGGCTACACCTTC.

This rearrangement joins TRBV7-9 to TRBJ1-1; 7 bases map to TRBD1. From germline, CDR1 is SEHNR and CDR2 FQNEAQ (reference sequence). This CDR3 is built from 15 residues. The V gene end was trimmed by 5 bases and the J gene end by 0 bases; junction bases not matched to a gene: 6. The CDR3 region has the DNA TGTGCCAGCAGCCCCCGACAGGGCTTGAACACTGAAGCTTTCTTT. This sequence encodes CASSPRQGLNTEAFF.

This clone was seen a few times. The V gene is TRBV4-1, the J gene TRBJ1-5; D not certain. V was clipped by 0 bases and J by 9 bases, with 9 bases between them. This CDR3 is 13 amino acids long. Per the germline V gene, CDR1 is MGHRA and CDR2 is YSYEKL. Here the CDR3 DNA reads TGCGCCAGCAGCCAAGAACGATACGGGCCCCAGCATTTT. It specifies CASSQERYGPQHF.

CDR3 in DNA: TGCAGTGCTAGTGATCGGACAGCTAATTCACCCCTCCACTTT. The encoded protein is CSASDRTANSPLHF. This chain uses TRBV20-1 with TRBJ1-6, with a possible D match to TRBD1 (6 bases). Per germline, CDR1 DFQATT and CDR2 SNEGSKA (reference sequence). This CDR3 has 14 amino acids. V shed 3 bases and J shed 6 bases, with 12 bases lying between them.

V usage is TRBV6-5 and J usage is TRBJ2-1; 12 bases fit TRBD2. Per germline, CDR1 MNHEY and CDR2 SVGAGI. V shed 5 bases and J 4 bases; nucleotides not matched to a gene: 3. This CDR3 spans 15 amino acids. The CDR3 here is CASSLLAGGYNEQFF. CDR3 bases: TGTGCCAGCAGTCTTCTAGCGGGGGGGTACAATGAGCAGTTCTTC.

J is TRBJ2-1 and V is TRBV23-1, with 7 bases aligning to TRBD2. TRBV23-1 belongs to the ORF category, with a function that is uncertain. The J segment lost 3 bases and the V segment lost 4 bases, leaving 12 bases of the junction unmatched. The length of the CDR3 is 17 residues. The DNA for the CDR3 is TGCGCCAGCAGTCGGACGAAGCAGGGAGGGTTCTACAATGAGCAGTTCTTC. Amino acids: CASSRTKQGGFYNEQFF.

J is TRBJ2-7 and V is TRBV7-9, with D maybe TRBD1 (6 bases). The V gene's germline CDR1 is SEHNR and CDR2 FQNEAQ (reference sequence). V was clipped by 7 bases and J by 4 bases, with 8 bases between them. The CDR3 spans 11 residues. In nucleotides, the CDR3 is TGTGCCAGCACGAGGGGGTACGAGCAGTACTTC. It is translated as CASTRGYEQYF.

The CDR3 bases are TGTGCCAGCAGCCCGGGACTAGCGGGGGGAGGCACAGATACGCAGTATTTT. It encodes CASSPGLAGGGTDTQYF. This chain links TRBV7-2 with TRBJ2-3; 15 bases align to TRBD2. Germline CDR1 is SGHTA and CDR2 is FQGNSA. This CDR3 comprises 17 residues. Unmatched junction bases numbered 4, after V lost 5 bases and J lost 1 base.

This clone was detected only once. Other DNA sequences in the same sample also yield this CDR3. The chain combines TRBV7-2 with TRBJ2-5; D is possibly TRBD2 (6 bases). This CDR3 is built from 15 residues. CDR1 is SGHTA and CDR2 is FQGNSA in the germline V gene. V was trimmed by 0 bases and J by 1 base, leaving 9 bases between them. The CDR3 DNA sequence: TGTGCCAGCAGCTTAGCAGCTAGCGTCCAAGAGACCCAGTACTTC. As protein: CASSLAASVQETQYF.

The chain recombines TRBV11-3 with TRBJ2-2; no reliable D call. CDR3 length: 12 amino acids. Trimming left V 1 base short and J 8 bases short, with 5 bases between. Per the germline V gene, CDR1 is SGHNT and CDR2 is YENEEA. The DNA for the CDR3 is TGTGCCAGCAGCTTAGCGGTAGGGGAGCTGTTTTTT. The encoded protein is CASSLAVGELFF.

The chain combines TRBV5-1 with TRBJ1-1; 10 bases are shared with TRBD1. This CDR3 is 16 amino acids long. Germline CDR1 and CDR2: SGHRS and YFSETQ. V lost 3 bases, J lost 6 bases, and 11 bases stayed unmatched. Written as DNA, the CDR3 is TGCGCCAGCAGCTCCTTGGGACAGGGGTGGTCGGCTGAAGCTTTCTTT. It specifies CASSSLGQGWSAEAFF.

The CDR3: CASSQEGGGRETQYF. The CDR3 coding sequence is TGTGCCAGCAGCCAAGAGGGCGGGGGCCGGGAGACCCAGTACTTC. The chain employs TRBV3-1 (or the pseudogene TRBV3-2) and TRBJ2-5; maybe TRBD2 (7 bases). V was trimmed by 0 bases and J by 5 bases, leaving 13 bases between them. Germline V gives CDR1 LGHDT, CDR2 YNNKEL (reference sequence). The CDR3 is made up of 15 amino acids.

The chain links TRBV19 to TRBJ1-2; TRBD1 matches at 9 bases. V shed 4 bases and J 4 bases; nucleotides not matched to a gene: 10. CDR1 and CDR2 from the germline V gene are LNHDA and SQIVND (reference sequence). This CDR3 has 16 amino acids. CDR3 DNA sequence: TGTGCCAGTAGTAAGGAGGCGACAGGGGGATCCTATGGCTACACCTTC. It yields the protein CASSKEATGGSYGYTF.

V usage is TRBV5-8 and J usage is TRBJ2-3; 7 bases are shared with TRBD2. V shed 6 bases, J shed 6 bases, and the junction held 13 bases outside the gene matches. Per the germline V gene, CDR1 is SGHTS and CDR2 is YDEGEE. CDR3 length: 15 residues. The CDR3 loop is CASKVGGGSSDTQYF. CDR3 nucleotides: TGTGCCAGCAAGGTGGGCGGGGGATCTTCCGATACGCAGTATTTT.

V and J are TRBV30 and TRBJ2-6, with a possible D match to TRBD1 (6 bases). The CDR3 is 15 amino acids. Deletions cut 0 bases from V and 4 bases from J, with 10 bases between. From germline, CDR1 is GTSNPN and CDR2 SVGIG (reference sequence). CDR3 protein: CAWSVQGLGANVLTF. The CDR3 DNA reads TGTGCCTGGAGTGTCCAGGGGCTGGGGGCCAACGTCCTGACTTTC.

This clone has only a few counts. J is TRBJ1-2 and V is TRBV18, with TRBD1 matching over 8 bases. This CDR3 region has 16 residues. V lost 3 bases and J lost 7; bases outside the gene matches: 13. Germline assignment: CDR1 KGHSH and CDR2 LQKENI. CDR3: CASSPVFGQGAGGYTF. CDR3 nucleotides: TGTGCCAGCTCACCTGTTTTTGGGCAGGGGGCCGGTGGCTACACCTTC.

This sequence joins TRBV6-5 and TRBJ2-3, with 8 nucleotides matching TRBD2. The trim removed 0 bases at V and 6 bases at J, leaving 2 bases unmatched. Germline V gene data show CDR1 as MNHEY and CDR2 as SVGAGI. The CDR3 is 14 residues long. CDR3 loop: CASSYSASGDTQYF. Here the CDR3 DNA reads TGTGCCAGCAGTTACTCGGCTAGCGGGGATACGCAGTATTTT.

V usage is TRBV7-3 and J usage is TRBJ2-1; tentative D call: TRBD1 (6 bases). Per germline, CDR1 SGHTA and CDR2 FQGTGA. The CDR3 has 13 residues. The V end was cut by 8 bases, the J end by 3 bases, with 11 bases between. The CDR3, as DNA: TGTGCCAGCTCCGGGACACACTACAATGAGCAGTTCTTC. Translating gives CASSGTHYNEQFF. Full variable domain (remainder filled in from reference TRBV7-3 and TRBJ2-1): GAGVSQTPSNKVTEKGKYVELRCDPISGHTALYWYRQSLGQGPEFLIYFQGTGAADDSGLPNDRFFAVRPEGSVSTLKIQRTERGDSAVYLCASSGTHYNEQFFGPGTRLTVL.

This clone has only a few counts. CDR3 in amino acids: CASSQDIATSGGPNEQFF. CDR3 in DNA: TGTGCCAGCAGCCAAGATATAGCGACTAGCGGGGGCCCCAATGAGCAGTTCTTC. This chain uses TRBV14 with TRBJ2-1; 12 bases are a match to TRBD2. The junction had 9 bases not matched to a gene; V was cut back by 0 bases and J by 6 bases. Per germline, CDR1 SGHDN and CDR2 FVKESK. This CDR3 contains 18 residues.

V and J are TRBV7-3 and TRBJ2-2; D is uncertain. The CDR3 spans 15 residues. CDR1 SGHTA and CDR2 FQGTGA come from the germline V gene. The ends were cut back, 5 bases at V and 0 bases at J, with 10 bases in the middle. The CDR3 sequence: CASSPREANTGELFF. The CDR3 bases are TGTGCCAGCAGCCCACGTGAGGCGAACACCGGGGAGCTGTTTTTT.

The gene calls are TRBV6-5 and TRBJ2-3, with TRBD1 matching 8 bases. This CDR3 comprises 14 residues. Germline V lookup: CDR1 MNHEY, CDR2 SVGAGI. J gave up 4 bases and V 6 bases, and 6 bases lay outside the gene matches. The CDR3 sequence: CASSDRGVPDTQYF. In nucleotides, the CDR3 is TGTGCCAGCAGCGACAGGGGTGTGCCAGATACGCAGTATTTT.

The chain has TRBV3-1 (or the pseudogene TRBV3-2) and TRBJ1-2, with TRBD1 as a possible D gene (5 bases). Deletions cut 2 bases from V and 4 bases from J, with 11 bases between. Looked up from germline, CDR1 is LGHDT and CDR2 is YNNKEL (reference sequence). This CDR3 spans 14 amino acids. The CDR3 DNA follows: TGTGCCAGCAGCCAAAACAGGCTTATCTATGGCTACACCTTC. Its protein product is CASSQNRLIYGYTF.

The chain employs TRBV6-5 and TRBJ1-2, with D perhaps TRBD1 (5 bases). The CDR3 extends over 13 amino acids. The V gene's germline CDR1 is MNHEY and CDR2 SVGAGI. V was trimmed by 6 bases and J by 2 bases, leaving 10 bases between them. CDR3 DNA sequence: TGTGCCAGCAGACTCGACAGCAACTATGGCTACACCTTC. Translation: CASRLDSNYGYTF.

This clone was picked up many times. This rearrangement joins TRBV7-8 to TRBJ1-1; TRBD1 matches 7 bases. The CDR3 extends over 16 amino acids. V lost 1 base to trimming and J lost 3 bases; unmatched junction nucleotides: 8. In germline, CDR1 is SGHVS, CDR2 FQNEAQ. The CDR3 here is CASSLGGHRGYTEAFF. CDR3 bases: TGTGCCAGCAGCTTAGGAGGTCACAGGGGATACACTGAAGCTTTCTTT.

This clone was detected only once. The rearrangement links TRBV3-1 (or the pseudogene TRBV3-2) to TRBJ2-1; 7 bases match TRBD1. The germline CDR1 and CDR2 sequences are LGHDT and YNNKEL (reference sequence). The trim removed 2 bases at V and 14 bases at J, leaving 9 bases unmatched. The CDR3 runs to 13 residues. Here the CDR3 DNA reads TGTGCCAGCAGCCAAAGAGGGGCAGGGGGAGAGTTCTTC. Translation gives CASSQRGAGGEFF.

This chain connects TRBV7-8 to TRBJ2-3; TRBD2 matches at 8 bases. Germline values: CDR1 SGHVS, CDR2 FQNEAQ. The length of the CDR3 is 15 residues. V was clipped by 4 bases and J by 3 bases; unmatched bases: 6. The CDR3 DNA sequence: TGTGCCAGCAGCTCGAGCGGGGGTGAAACAGATACGCAGTATTTT. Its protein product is CASSSSGGETDTQYF.

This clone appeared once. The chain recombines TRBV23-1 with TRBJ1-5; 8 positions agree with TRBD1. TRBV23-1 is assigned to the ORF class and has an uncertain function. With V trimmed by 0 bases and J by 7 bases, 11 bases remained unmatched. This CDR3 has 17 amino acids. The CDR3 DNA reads TGCGCCAGCAGTCAATCGTGCGCAGGGGGCCGGGGGCAGCCCCAGCATTTT. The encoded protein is CASSQSCAGGRGQPQHF.

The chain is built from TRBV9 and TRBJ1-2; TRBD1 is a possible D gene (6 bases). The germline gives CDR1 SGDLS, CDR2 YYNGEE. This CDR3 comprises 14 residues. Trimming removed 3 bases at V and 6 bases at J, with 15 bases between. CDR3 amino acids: CASSADLQGNGYTF. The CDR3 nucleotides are TGTGCCAGCAGCGCCGACTTACAGGGTAATGGCTACACCTTC.